This T cell receptor (beta chain) was found in a study of graft-versus-host responses after intestinal transplantation (dated by TCRdb to about 2021). Describing the broader study: Recipients received multivisceral, liver-intestinal, or isolated intestinal transplants. Anti-thymocyte globulin induction was given to all recipients, followed by maintenance tacrolimus and steroids for approximately three years. Bulk TCR-beta CDR3 sequencing was used to track graft-versus-host and host-versus-graft alloreactive T cell clones in the graft, circulation and bone marrow after intestinal transplantation. To identify alloreactive clones, pre-transplant mixed lymphocyte reaction products were sequenced and compared with unstimulated pre-transplant donor and recipient T cells. Of the 20 to 30 intestinal transplant recipients enrolled in the cohort, one of whom was a retransplant, 3 patients without pretransplant specimens were excluded. Donor T cell macrochimerism was defined as a peak of at least 4% donor T cells among recipient peripheral blood mononuclear cells. Samples from a few later patients were sequenced in-house on an Illumina MiSeq with MiXCR processing rather than by the commercial service. General findings and caveats noted by the study authors: Peak levels of circulating GvH clones were associated with declines in HvG clones early after transplant. The conclusions were limited by the relatively low number and heterogeneity of the intestinal transplant patients. GvH clones were found in recipient bone marrow, and some of the GvH clones appeared earlier in ileal mucosa or blood, which is consistent with an intestinal mucosal origin. In patients with donor T cell macrochimerism, the allografts had high GvH to HvG T cell clonal ratios.

To prepare the library, the immunoSEQ multiplex PCR assay was applied. For most patients, genomic DNA was isolated with the Qiagen DNeasy Blood and Tissue Kit and shipped frozen to Adaptive Biotechnologies for TCR sequencing. For most patients, high-throughput TCR-beta CDR3 sequencing of genomic DNA was performed by Adaptive Biotechnologies. Per the source publication's procedure: TCR sequencing data were retrieved from Adaptive's ImmunoSEQ software for 15 to 20 patients, whereas a few other patients were processed with MiXCR and VDJtools. To correct CD4 versus CD8 sorting errors, any sequence found in both subsets at a frequency ratio below 5:1 was removed. CDR3 nucleotide sequences shared by donor and recipient were removed because the origin of these sequences could not be assigned. Alloreactive clones required at least 2-fold expansion over unstimulated cells and minimum CFSE-low frequency of 0.002% (template counts) or 0.001% (read counts). Mappable clones were those detected in sequenced pre-transplant spleen, lymph node, or MLR CFSE-low populations of the donor or recipient. The cumulative frequency of alloreactive clones was calculated as a percentage of all sequences, weighted by copy number. TCRdb obtained this table from immuneACCESS and retained in-frame rearrangements with V and J assigned. These tables miss some clones; where compared with another copy, unresolved V genes account for less than half of the shortfall, and the remainder is unexplained. V and J calls and clone size come straight from that table; D and trimming were deduced from the DNA. This sample holds about 86,000 clones; 88% were observed only once. More than 0.25% of the sample lies in the top ten.

The sample's time point label, in plain terms: cells obtained before transplantation from donor or recipient. CD3+CD4+ and CD3+CD8+ populations were FACS-sorted from unstimulated pre-transplant donor and recipient cells taken from spleen or lymph nodes. As for this clone: Its antigen is still unknown. No base-level quality is on record; no much larger clone is a single base apart.

The germline V gene specifies SGHTS as CDR1 and YDEGEE as CDR2. V and J are trimmed by 4 bases and 9 bases, and the gene matches miss 6 bases of the junction. From the cysteine through the phenylalanine, the CDR3 covers 14 amino acids. CDR3 DNA only is kept here, 42 bases in frame from base 1. The clonotype was recovered from a human donor who was the organ donor for an intestinal transplant. The source was unstimulated CD4+ T cells sorted from spleen or lymph node cells, collected before transplant. The chain is assembled from TRBV5-8 and TRBJ1-4, with 10 bases in between that match TRBD1. The CDR3 amino acid sequence is: CASSAGTGEQKLFF. The DNA reads TGTGCCAGCAGCGCCGGGACAGGGGAGCAAAAACTGTTTTTT.